A single sample is the source of the 24 T cell receptor beta chains below, sequenced in a study of shared clonotypes between healthy human individuals. TCRdb's copy holds only in-frame clones and misses some; the assay was immunoSEQ multiplex PCR. Of 2.3 million or so clones listed, 90% to 95% are singletons. Material for sequencing was naive CD4+ T cells from PBMCs. Subset given: CD45RA+ positively selected. The receptors originated from a young man in good health. Some clones in this sample may be carry-over from other donors' samples.

The chain is built from TRBV5-1 and TRBJ2-3; 8 positions agree with TRBD2. Germline loops: CDR1 SGHRS, CDR2 YFSETQ. The CDR3 consists of 14 residues. V gave up 4 bases and J gave up 4 bases; unmatched junction bases: 5. Here the CDR3 reads CASSPGLAPDTQYF. Written as DNA, the CDR3 is TGCGCCAGCAGCCCCGGACTAGCCCCAGATACGCAGTATTTT. The whole variable domain, remainder taken from reference TRBV5-1 and TRBJ2-3, is KAGVTQTPRYLIKTRGQQVTLSCSPISGHRSVSWYQQTPGQGLQFLFEYFSETQRNKGNFPGRFSGRQFSNSRSEMNVSTLELGDSALYLCASSPGLAPDTQYFGPGTRLTVL.

The V and J genes are TRBV4-2 and TRBJ1-2, with unresolved D. Germline V gene data show CDR1 as LGHNA and CDR2 as YNFKEQ. Trimming stripped 1 base from V and 7 bases from J, with 7 bases between. This CDR3 contains 12 residues. In DNA, the CDR3 is TGTGCCAGCAGCCAAGTTAACCGTGGCTACACCTTC. Residues: CASSQVNRGYTF.

This chain links TRBV6-5 with TRBJ2-7; tentatively, D is TRBD1 (6 bases). This CDR3 is built from 15 residues. The ends were cut back, 7 bases at V and 2 bases at J, with 18 bases in the middle. Germline values: CDR1 MNHEY, CDR2 SVGAGI. CDR3 sequence reads: CASKMDSEGPYEQYF. DNA for the CDR3: TGTGCCAGCAAAATGGACAGTGAGGGCCCCTACGAGCAGTACTTC.

This rearrangement joins TRBV7-8 to TRBJ2-3, with TRBD2 matching 7 bases. The CDR3 consists of 16 residues. Germline loops: CDR1 SGHVS, CDR2 FQNEAQ. With 3 bases clipped from V and 4 bases from J, the junction kept 10 bases outside the gene matches. The CDR3 DNA is TGTGCCAGCAGCTTTGAGGGAGGGCCAGGGCCAGATACGCAGTATTTT. It encodes CASSFEGGPGPDTQYF.

In DNA, the CDR3 is TGCGCCAGCAGCTTCGCCGCGGGAGCAGCCGGCGAGCAGTACTTC. As protein: CASSFAAGAAGEQYF. The rearrangement joins TRBV5-1 to TRBJ2-5; 7 bases align to TRBD2. With the DNA end fitting TRBJ2-7 better, the J assignment may be wrong. Germline CDR1 reads SGHRS; CDR2 reads YFSETQ. The CDR3 length is 15 residues.

The CDR3, as DNA: TGTGCCAGCAGTTTAAGGAGGGGCAGCGGTTGGGGGGCTGAAGCTTTCTTT. Amino acid sequence: CASSLRRGSGWGAEAFF. The chain couples TRBV27 to TRBJ1-1, with D perhaps TRBD1 (5 bases). The V and J ends lost 2 bases and 6 bases respectively, with 22 bases between them. The CDR3 length is 17 residues. Germline CDR1 MNHEY, CDR2 SMNVEV (reference sequence).

This clone was seen a single time. The genes are TRBV18 and TRBJ1-3, with D possibly matching TRBD1 (5 bases). Germline loops: CDR1 KGHSH, CDR2 LQKENI. The CDR3 is 15 residues long. Trimming cost V 1 base and J 4 bases, with 11 bases left between them. The CDR3 here is CASSPLRAEGNTIYF. The DNA of the CDR3 is TGTGCCAGCTCACCACTCAGGGCCGAAGGAAACACCATATATTTT.

This rearrangement joins TRBV5-4 to TRBJ1-2; D remains ambiguous. Trimming left V 3 bases short and J 12 bases short, with 15 bases between. This CDR3 has 12 residues. In germline, CDR1 is SGHNT, CDR2 YYREEE (reference sequence). In DNA, the CDR3 is TGTGCCAGCAGCTCCACCGCACCTGTTCACACCTTC. It yields the protein CASSSTAPVHTF.

The V call is TRBV19, the J call TRBJ1-5; TRBD1 matches at 7 bases. The ends lost 7 bases at V and 7 bases at J; junction bases unmatched: 13. The germline gives CDR1 LNHDA, CDR2 SQIVND (reference sequence). The CDR3 spans 15 residues. The CDR3 region is CASKETKQGFQPQHF. The CDR3 region has the DNA TGTGCCAGTAAGGAAACGAAACAGGGGTTCCAGCCCCAGCATTTT.

The V gene is TRBV5-1, the J gene TRBJ2-7; weak D call: TRBD2 (6 bases). This CDR3 contains 15 residues. The V and J ends lost 4 bases and 4 bases respectively, with 18 bases between them. CDR1 and CDR2 (germline): SGHRS, YFSETQ. The CDR3 region is CASSPSERVGYEQYF. CDR3 DNA: TGCGCCAGCAGCCCATCGGAGCGGGTGGGTTACGAGCAGTACTTC.

The chain joins TRBV18 to TRBJ2-3; 9 bases fit TRBD2. The length of the CDR3 is 16 residues. Germline CDR1 is KGHSH and CDR2 is LQKENI. Germline trimming cut 5 bases from V and 5 bases from J; bases unmatched to any gene: 11. CDR3 sequence reads: CASSSTSGGSGDTQYF. Here the CDR3 DNA reads TGTGCCAGCTCATCGACTAGCGGCGGAAGTGGAGATACGCAGTATTTT.

This chain joins TRBV7-9 and TRBJ2-2; 7 bases agree with TRBD2. V was clipped by 3 bases and J by 1 base; unmatched bases: 5. Germline loops: CDR1 SEHNR, CDR2 FQNEAQ (reference sequence). This CDR3 has 16 residues. For the CDR3, the DNA is TGTGCCAGCAGCTTGTCTCAGCGGGAGAACACCGGGGAGCTGTTTTTT. This codes for CASSLSQRENTGELFF. The full variable domain, rest sourced from reference TRBV7-9 and TRBJ2-2, is DTGVSQNPRHKITKRGQNVTFRCDPISEHNRLYWYRQTLGQGPEFLTYFQNEAQLEKSRLLSDRFSAERPKGSFSTLEIQRTEQGDSAMYLCASSLSQRENTGELFFGEGSRLTVL.

The gene calls are TRBV28 and TRBJ2-7; 8 bases fit TRBD2. The junction had 15 bases not matched to a gene; V was cut back by 6 bases and J by 5 bases. Germline CDR1 is MDHEN and CDR2 is SYDVKM. The CDR3 spans 16 residues. The CDR3 DNA follows: TGTGCCAGCAGAAGAGGGGGTAGCGGGACGGTGGACGAGCAGTACTTC. Amino acid sequence: CASRRGGSGTVDEQYF.

The genes are TRBV29-1 and TRBJ2-2; D gene uncertain. Germline V lookup: CDR1 SQVTM, CDR2 ANQGSEA. The CDR3 contains 12 residues. V shed 3 bases and J shed 1 base, with 3 bases lying between them. The CDR3 is CSVEMNTGELFF. The CDR3 bases are TGCAGCGTTGAGATGAACACCGGGGAGCTGTTTTTT.

As regards this clone: The same CDR3 arises from other DNA sequences in this sample as well. V gene TRBV5-1 combines with J gene TRBJ1-2; 11 nucleotides agree with TRBD1. The CDR3 length is 13 residues. Germline V gene lookup returns CDR1 SGHRS and CDR2 YFSETQ. J gave up 8 bases and V 4 bases, and 4 bases lay outside the gene matches. This CDR3 reads CASSPGQGGGYTF. CDR3 DNA: TGCGCCAGCAGCCCGGGACAGGGGGGCGGCTACACCTTC.

The gene calls are TRBV15 and TRBJ2-1, with TRBD1 matching 9 bases. Per the germline V gene, CDR1 is LNHNV and CDR2 is YYDKDF (reference sequence). The CDR3 is made up of 12 amino acids. The J segment lost 9 bases and the V segment lost 7 bases, leaving 4 bases of the junction unmatched. The CDR3 is CATNTGGGEQFF. The DNA for the CDR3 is TGTGCCACCAACACAGGGGGCGGTGAGCAGTTCTTC.

The rearrangement uses TRBV9 and TRBJ2-6; maybe TRBD1 (6 bases). CDR3 length: 14 residues. V lost 3 bases and J lost 3, with 7 bases in between. CDR1 and CDR2 from the germline V gene are SGDLS and YYNGEE. The DNA of the CDR3 is TGTGCCAGCAGCGGGACAGTTGGGGCCAACGTCCTGACTTTC. Its translation: CASSGTVGANVLTF.

The chain links TRBV7-9 to TRBJ1-3, with TRBD1 as a possible D gene (5 bases). Germline V gene lookup returns CDR1 SEHNR and CDR2 FQNEAQ (reference sequence). With 3 bases removed from V and 4 bases from J, the gap between germline ends came to 16 bases. CDR3 size: 16 residues. The CDR3 DNA sequence: TGTGCCAGCAGCTTGTACACCGCCGGGGGGGGAAACACCATATATTTT. Translated: CASSLYTAGGGNTIYF.

This clone was seen just once. The J gene is TRBJ2-2, the V gene TRBV5-4; D gene uncertain. The V end was cut by 0 bases, the J end by 6 bases, with 9 bases between. CDR3 length equals 14 residues. CDR1 and CDR2 (germline): SGHNT, YYREEE (reference sequence). CDR3 DNA: TGTGCCAGCAGCTTGGACCGCGCCCCCGGGGAGCTGTTTTTT. As protein: CASSLDRAPGELFF.

J is TRBJ2-1 and V is TRBV5-4, with a tentative D call TRBD2 (6 bases). V lost 4 bases and J lost 4, with 12 bases in between. This CDR3 comprises 14 residues. The germline V gene encodes CDR1 SGHNT and CDR2 YYREEE (reference sequence). The CDR3 loop is CASSRRGQYNEQFF. In DNA form, the CDR3 reads TGTGCCAGCAGCCGGCGGGGCCAATACAATGAGCAGTTCTTC.

CDR3 sequence: CASSLFSGALAGYTF. In nucleotides, the CDR3 is TGTGCCAGCAGCTTGTTTTCAGGTGCCCTAGCTGGCTACACCTTC. The chain combines TRBV7-2 with TRBJ1-2; D not resolved. The V end was cut by 3 bases, the J end by 7 bases, with 18 bases between. The CDR3 covers 15 residues. The germline gives CDR1 SGHTA, CDR2 FQGNSA.

The chain employs TRBV5-1 and TRBJ1-2; D not resolved. Trimming stripped 0 bases from V and 6 bases from J, with 12 bases between. In germline, CDR1 is SGHRS, CDR2 YFSETQ. There are 14 residues in the CDR3. The CDR3 nucleotides read TGCGCCAGCAGCTTGGGGAACAGTTACAATGGCTACACCTTC. It yields the protein CASSLGNSYNGYTF.

This chain uses TRBV7-9 with TRBJ2-1; 9 bases map to TRBD2. The CDR3 runs to 16 residues. From germline, CDR1 is SEHNR and CDR2 FQNEAQ (reference sequence). Unmatched junction bases numbered 7, after V lost 5 bases and J lost 2 bases. The DNA of the CDR3 is TGTGCCAGCAGCCGTGGGCCTAGCGGGACCTACAATGAGCAGTTCTTC. Protein: CASSRGPSGTYNEQFF. The full variable domain, in which reference TRBV7-9 and TRBJ2-1 provide the parts outside the CDR3, is DTGVSQNPRHKITKRGQNVTFRCDPISEHNRLYWYRQTLGQGPEFLTYFQNEAQLEKSRLLSDRFSAERPKGSFSTLEIQRTEQGDSAMYLCASSRGPSGTYNEQFFGPGTRLTVL.

The chain combines TRBV2 with TRBJ2-6; D unclear. The CDR3 totals 18 residues. The V gene's germline CDR1 is SNHLY and CDR2 FYNNEI. The V gene lost 7 bases and the J gene lost 0 bases, with 19 bases spanning the gap. Here the CDR3 DNA reads TGTGCCAGCACGAGGTTGCATAAAGAGTTCTCTGGGGCCAACGTCCTGACTTTC. It yields the protein CASTRLHKEFSGANVLTF. The entire variable domain, with the rest obtained from reference TRBV2 and TRBJ2-6, is as follows: EPEVTQTPSHQVTQMGQEVILRCVPISNHLYFYWYRQILGQKVEFLVSFYNNEISEKSEIFDDQFSVERPDGSNFTLKIRSTKLEDSAMYFCASTRLHKEFSGANVLTFGAGSRLTVL.